Listed here are 27 T cell receptor beta chains from one sample, sequenced in a study of T cell changes during pregnancy in multiple sclerosis. Sequenced by immunoSEQ multiplex PCR; TCRdb stores in-frame clones only, minus some. The sample yields over 60,000 clones, about nine tenths seen once. The sequencing here drew on peripheral blood, taken in the first trimester of pregnancy. The receptors were gathered from a female donor with multiple sclerosis, enrolled in a pregnancy study.

The rearrangement joins TRBV7-6 to TRBJ1-4; 7 bases map to TRBD1. V was pared by 5 bases and J by 5 bases, with 8 bases of the junction left unmatched. Germline CDR1 SGHVS, CDR2 FNYEAQ. This CDR3 spans 15 amino acids. CDR3 nucleotides: TGTGCCAGCAGCCTCACCGGGACAGTCAATGAAAAACTGTTTTTT. Translation gives CASSLTGTVNEKLFF.

The chain combines TRBV5-1 with TRBJ2-1; D is perhaps TRBD1 (6 bases). The CDR3 has 12 residues. CDR1 is SGHRS and CDR2 is YFSETQ in the germline V gene. Trimming removed 3 bases from V and 7 bases from J, with 8 bases in between. The CDR3 region is CASSSRGNEQFF. The CDR3 bases are TGCGCCAGCAGCTCCAGGGGAAATGAGCAGTTCTTC.

CDR3 nucleotide sequence: TGCGCCAGCAGCTTGGGGACATTAGGGGAGCTGTTTTTT. It is translated as CASSLGTLGELFF. The chain combines TRBV5-1 with TRBJ2-2, with D perhaps TRBD1 (5 bases). Trimming cost V 0 bases and J 8 bases, with 8 bases left between them. This CDR3 comprises 13 residues. Per the germline V gene, CDR1 is SGHRS and CDR2 is YFSETQ.

This chain connects TRBV18 to TRBJ2-3, with D possibly matching TRBD1 (5 bases). Germline CDR1 and CDR2: KGHSH and LQKENI. The CDR3 has 18 residues. Trimming cost V 3 bases and J 2 bases, with 21 bases left between them. CDR3 loop: CASSPGSLTEPYTDTQYF. In DNA form, the CDR3 reads TGTGCCAGCTCACCCGGAAGTCTGACAGAACCCTACACAGATACGCAGTATTTT. Using reference TRBV18 and TRBJ2-3 for the parts outside the CDR3, the full variable domain is NAGVMQNPRHLVRRRGQEARLRCSPMKGHSHVYWYRQLPEEGLKFMVYLQKENIIDESGMPKERFSAEFPKEGPSILRIQQVVRGDSAAYFCASSPGSLTEPYTDTQYFGPGTRLTVL.

The chain carries TRBV30 and TRBJ2-5, with TRBD2 matching 12 bases. The CDR3 covers 18 residues. Germline V CDR1 and CDR2: GTSNPN, SVGIG (reference sequence). The V segment lost 0 bases and the J segment 4 bases; nucleotides outside the gene matches: 12. The DNA for the CDR3 is TGTGCCTGGAGTGTAGGACTAGCGGGACCCCGTTACGGAGAGACCCAGTACTTC. Translated: CAWSVGLAGPRYGETQYF.

The chain employs TRBV20-1 and TRBJ2-1; TRBD2 is a possible D gene (5 bases). Germline CDR1 reads DFQATT; CDR2 reads SNEGSKA (reference sequence). The CDR3 length is 11 residues. V lost 2 bases to trimming and J lost 7 bases, with 6 bases between them. The CDR3 DNA is TGCAGTGCTAGAACTAGGAATGAGCAGTTCTTC. It codes for CSARTRNEQFF.

The rearrangement uses TRBV5-4 and TRBJ1-5; the match to TRBD1 covers 9 bases. The ends lost 0 bases at V and 7 bases at J; junction bases unmatched: 8. Germline-derived CDR1 and CDR2 are SGHNT and YYREEE (reference sequence). CDR3 size: 16 residues. For the CDR3, the DNA is TGTGCCAGCAGCTTGGCCGGGACAGGGAGTGGGCAGCCCCAGCATTTT. This codes for CASSLAGTGSGQPQHF.

The chain is built from TRBV9 and TRBJ1-4, with a tentative D call TRBD1 (5 bases). Germline V gene sequence: CDR1 SGDLS, CDR2 YYNGEE. This CDR3 is 15 amino acids long. Trimming shortened V by 0 bases and J by 5 bases, and 11 bases separated the two germline ends. This CDR3 reads CASSVGRVRNEKLFF. For the CDR3, the DNA is TGTGCCAGCAGCGTAGGCAGGGTCAGGAATGAAAAACTGTTTTTT.

This clone occurred once. The chain carries TRBV5-1 and TRBJ2-5; weak D call: TRBD1 (6 bases). V lost 0 bases and J lost 2, with 11 bases in between. Germline CDR1 and CDR2: SGHRS and YFSETQ. The CDR3 totals 15 residues. This CDR3 reads CASSLAAGDQETQYF. CDR3 nucleotide sequence: TGCGCCAGCAGCTTGGCGGCAGGGGATCAAGAGACCCAGTACTTC.

This chain links TRBV11-2 with TRBJ2-5, with 7 nucleotides matching TRBD1. The CDR3 runs to 18 residues. Trimming took 0 bases from V and 3 from J; bases not matched to a gene: 13. The germline CDR1 and CDR2 sequences are SGHAT and FQNNGV. CDR3: CASSLERVVDRVKETQYF. The CDR3 DNA sequence: TGTGCCAGCAGCTTAGAAAGGGTCGTCGACAGGGTCAAAGAGACCCAGTACTTC.

This clone came up once. This sequence joins TRBV5-1 and TRBJ1-3; D gene ambiguous. Trimming pared 4 bases from V and 0 bases from J, leaving 14 bases between. The CDR3 has 16 residues. The germline V gene has CDR1 SGHRS and CDR2 YFSETQ. CDR3 amino acids: CASSISTPDSGNTIYF. The CDR3 region has the DNA TGCGCCAGCAGCATTTCGACACCGGACTCTGGAAACACCATATATTTT.

This clone was observed once. The J gene is TRBJ1-2, the V gene TRBV7-9, with 7 bases matching TRBD1. The V gene's germline CDR1 is SEHNR and CDR2 FQNEAQ (reference sequence). The V gene end was trimmed by 5 bases and the J gene end by 8 bases; junction bases not matched to a gene: 8. This CDR3 contains 13 residues. The CDR3 loop is CASSPRTGEGYTF. CDR3 coding DNA: TGTGCCAGCAGCCCAAGGACAGGTGAGGGCTACACCTTC.

The rearrangement links TRBV27 to TRBJ1-4; TRBD1 aligns across 7 bases. V shed 3 bases, J shed 8 bases, and the junction held 6 bases outside the gene matches. Germline V CDR1 and CDR2: MNHEY, SMNVEV (reference sequence). CDR3 length: 14 residues. The CDR3 loop is CASSFQGDQEKLFF. In DNA form, the CDR3 reads TGTGCCAGCAGTTTTCAGGGGGATCAGGAAAAACTGTTTTTT.

The chain has TRBV7-9 and TRBJ1-2; D is uncertain. Trimming took 1 base from V and 8 from J, leaving 14 bases between them. CDR3 size: 14 residues. Germline V CDR1 and CDR2: SEHNR, FQNEAQ (reference sequence). Here the CDR3 reads CASSLDPEGSGYTF. The CDR3 DNA reads TGTGCCAGCAGCTTAGACCCAGAGGGTTCGGGCTACACCTTC.

The rearrangement joins TRBV9 to TRBJ1-1; 7 nucleotides align to TRBD1. The trim removed 4 bases at V and 4 bases at J, leaving 7 bases unmatched. Germline-derived CDR1 and CDR2 are SGDLS and YYNGEE. This CDR3 has 14 residues. Here the CDR3 reads CASSFRTGSTEAFF. DNA for the CDR3: TGTGCCAGCAGCTTTCGGACAGGCAGCACTGAAGCTTTCTTT.

The gene calls are TRBV5-1 and TRBJ2-2; D is ambiguous. The CDR3 covers 15 residues. Per germline, CDR1 SGHRS and CDR2 YFSETQ. The V and J ends lost 0 bases and 0 bases respectively, with 6 bases between them. CDR3 coding DNA: TGCGCCAGCAGCTTGGCAATCCCGAACACCGGGGAGCTGTTTTTT. Protein: CASSLAIPNTGELFF.

The V and J genes are TRBV5-1 and TRBJ2-7, with 11 bases lining up with TRBD2. V lost 4 bases, J lost 6 bases, and 12 bases stayed unmatched. The CDR3 sequence is 16 residues long. Per the germline V gene, CDR1 is SGHRS and CDR2 is YFSETQ. CDR3 coding DNA: TGCGCCAGCAGCCCCCTAGCGGGGGGCTTAGGCGCCGAGCAGTACTTC. Amino acid sequence: CASSPLAGGLGAEQYF.

This clone has a handful of counts. The chain is built from TRBV18 and TRBJ1-1; D perhaps matches TRBD1 (6 bases). Germline values: CDR1 KGHSH, CDR2 LQKENI. The CDR3 is made up of 13 amino acids. The ends were cut back, 5 bases at V and 0 bases at J, with 7 bases in the middle. CDR3 region: CASSTGLNTEAFF. The CDR3 bases are TGTGCCAGCTCAACAGGGTTGAACACTGAAGCTTTCTTT.

The chain employs TRBV5-1 and TRBJ2-7, with 7 positions matching TRBD1. The CDR3 has 15 residues. Germline-derived CDR1 and CDR2 are SGHRS and YFSETQ. The J segment lost 0 bases and the V segment lost 4 bases, leaving 7 bases of the junction unmatched. The CDR3 bases are TGCGCCAGCAGCCCCCCGGGACAGCGCTCCTACGAGCAGTACTTC. This codes for CASSPPGQRSYEQYF. The full variable domain, completed using reference TRBV5-1 and TRBJ2-7, is KAGVTQTPRYLIKTRGQQVTLSCSPISGHRSVSWYQQTPGQGLQFLFEYFSETQRNKGNFPGRFSGRQFSNSRSEMNVSTLELGDSALYLCASSPPGQRSYEQYFGPGTRLTVT.

The chain has TRBV11-2 and TRBJ1-5, with a weak D call TRBD1 (6 bases). This CDR3 spans 12 amino acids. Trimming cost V 5 bases and J 9 bases, with 11 bases left between them. Germline values: CDR1 SGHAT, CDR2 FQNNGV. The CDR3 coding sequence is TGTGCCAGCAGCGTACAGGGTGGGCCCCAGCATTTT. It yields the protein CASSVQGGPQHF. Supplemented by reference TRBV11-2 and TRBJ1-5, the full variable domain reads EAGVAQSPRYKIIEKRQSVAFWCNPISGHATLYWYQQILGQGPKLLIQFQNNGVVDDSQLPKDRFSAERLKGVDSTLKIQPAKLEDSAVYLCASSVQGGPQHFGDGTRLSIL.

V is TRBV19 and J is TRBJ2-7, with 14 bases fitting TRBD2. Germline CDR1 and CDR2: LNHDA and SQIVND (reference sequence). The CDR3 has 17 amino acids. Losses at the gene ends were 9 bases for V and 0 bases for J; bases not matched to a gene: 10. The DNA of the CDR3 is TGTGCCAGGGTAACGACTAGCGGGAGGGCCCTCTCCTACGAGCAGTACTTC. Protein product: CARVTTSGRALSYEQYF.

This chain connects TRBV7-9 to TRBJ2-7; a weak D match, TRBD1 (6 bases). The CDR3 totals 14 residues. Trimming left V 4 bases short and J 1 base short, with 11 bases between. Germline-derived CDR1 and CDR2 are SEHNR and FQNEAQ (reference sequence). The CDR3 spells CASSSQGFSYEQYF. In nucleotides, the CDR3 is TGTGCCAGCAGCTCTCAGGGGTTTTCCTACGAGCAGTACTTC.

The rearrangement links TRBV5-1 to TRBJ2-2; 11 bases agree with TRBD2. Germline lookup yields CDR1 SGHRS and CDR2 YFSETQ. The CDR3 extends over 19 amino acids. V shed 2 bases, J shed 4 bases, and the junction held 13 bases outside the gene matches. The DNA for the CDR3 is TGCGCCAGCAGCTTCGGACTAGCGGGCTCCGCCGGGGGCACCGGGGAGCTGTTTTTT. Residues: CASSFGLAGSAGGTGELFF.

The rearrangement uses TRBV6-1 and TRBJ1-5; TRBD1 aligns across 10 bases. In germline, CDR1 is MNHNS, CDR2 SASEGT. V was clipped by 6 bases and J by 7 bases; unmatched bases: 6. This CDR3 is built from 14 residues. Here the CDR3 reads CASSLDRGPQPQHF. The DNA for the CDR3 is TGTGCCAGCAGCCTAGACAGGGGGCCACAGCCCCAGCATTTT.

The chain links TRBV30 to TRBJ1-1, with 8 bases aligning to TRBD1. The V segment lost 5 bases and the J segment 10 bases; nucleotides outside the gene matches: 9. There are 12 residues in the CDR3. Germline CDR1 GTSNPN, CDR2 SVGIG (reference sequence). CDR3 region: CAWGRTGRGAFF. DNA for the CDR3: TGTGCCTGGGGCCGGACAGGGAGGGGAGCTTTCTTT.

The chain couples TRBV6-1 to TRBJ1-3, with D possibly matching TRBD1 (6 bases). CDR1 and CDR2 from the germline V gene are MNHNS and SASEGT. This CDR3 region has 16 residues. Trimming shortened V by 3 bases and J by 0 bases, and 12 bases separated the two germline ends. The DNA of the CDR3 is TGTGCCAGCAGTGATAGGCAGGGGAACTCTGGAAACACCATATATTTT. This translates into CASSDRQGNSGNTIYF.

This clone was counted once. The identical CDR3 is also encoded by other nucleotide sequences in the sample. The rearrangement joins TRBV5-1 to TRBJ2-5; 11 bases line up with TRBD1. Unmatched junction bases numbered 6, after V lost 5 bases and J lost 0 bases. The CDR3 has 16 amino acids. Germline assignment: CDR1 SGHRS and CDR2 YFSETQ. The CDR3 coding sequence is TGCGCCAGCAGTGGGGGGACAGGGGGGTACCAAGAGACCCAGTACTTC. Encoded protein: CASSGGTGGYQETQYF.